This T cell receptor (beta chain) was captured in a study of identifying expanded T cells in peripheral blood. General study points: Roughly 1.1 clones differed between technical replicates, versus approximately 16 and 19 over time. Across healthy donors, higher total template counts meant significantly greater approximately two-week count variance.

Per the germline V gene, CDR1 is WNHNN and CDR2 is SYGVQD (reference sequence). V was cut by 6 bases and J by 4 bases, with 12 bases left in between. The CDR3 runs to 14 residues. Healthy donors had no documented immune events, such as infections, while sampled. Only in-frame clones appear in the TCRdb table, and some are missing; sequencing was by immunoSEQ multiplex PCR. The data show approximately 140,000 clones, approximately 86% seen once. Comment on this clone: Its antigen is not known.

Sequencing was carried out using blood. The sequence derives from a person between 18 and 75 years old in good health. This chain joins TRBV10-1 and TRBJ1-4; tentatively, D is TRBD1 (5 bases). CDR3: CASRGPANNEKLFF. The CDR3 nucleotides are TGCGCCAGCAGGGGGCCGGCAAATAATGAAAAACTGTTTTTT.